This entry concerns a single T cell receptor (beta chain). This table comes from immunoSEQ multiplex PCR, and its TCRdb copy is limited to in-frame clones, with some not included. The sample has about 460,000 clones, roughly nine tenths seen once; the top ten hold 6.5% to 8.5%. This sample stems from a study of blood T cell repertoires in COVID-19. As for the study in general: Samples of COVID-19 (acute and convalescent) were obtained from the United States, Italy and Spain. Sample material is recorded as cDNA or gDNA derived from T cells, B-cell-depleted T cells, or PBMCs.

Ages ranged from about 18 to 89 years, with residence in about 24 US areas. Clinical history as reported by participants underpinned cohort assignment. The specimen sequenced was PBMCs or T cells enriched from blood (not recorded which). The clonotype was recovered from a woman between 55 and 75 years old who had recovered from COVID-19.

This CDR3 reads CASSDEDPGSSPLHF. The CDR3 DNA reads TGTGCCAGCAGTGATGAGGACCCTGGGAGTTCACCCCTCCACTTT. The chain is built from TRBV2 and TRBJ1-6; D is undetermined. Deletions cut 3 bases from V and 9 bases from J, with 15 bases between. From germline, CDR1 is SNHLY and CDR2 FYNNEI. CDR3 size: 15 residues.